This T cell receptor beta chain was obtained from a study of control samples from healthy donors and cancer patients. V lost 1 base, J lost 4 bases, and 10 bases lay in between. Germline CDR1 reads SGHAT; CDR2 reads FQNNGV. This CDR3 spans 14 amino acids. Sequencing was performed with immunoSEQ multiplex PCR; in TCRdb, only in-frame clones are kept and a portion is missing. The table has roughly 81,000 clones, 65% to 90% seen once. This clonotype was sampled from a man between 60 and 75 years old with head and neck cancer. J is TRBJ1-2 and V is TRBV11-2, with D possibly TRBD1 on 5 matching bases. The sequencing input was PBMCs. CDR3 region: CASSLVQGSYGYTF. In DNA, the CDR3 is TGTGCCAGCAGCTTAGTCCAGGGCTCCTATGGCTACACCTTC.